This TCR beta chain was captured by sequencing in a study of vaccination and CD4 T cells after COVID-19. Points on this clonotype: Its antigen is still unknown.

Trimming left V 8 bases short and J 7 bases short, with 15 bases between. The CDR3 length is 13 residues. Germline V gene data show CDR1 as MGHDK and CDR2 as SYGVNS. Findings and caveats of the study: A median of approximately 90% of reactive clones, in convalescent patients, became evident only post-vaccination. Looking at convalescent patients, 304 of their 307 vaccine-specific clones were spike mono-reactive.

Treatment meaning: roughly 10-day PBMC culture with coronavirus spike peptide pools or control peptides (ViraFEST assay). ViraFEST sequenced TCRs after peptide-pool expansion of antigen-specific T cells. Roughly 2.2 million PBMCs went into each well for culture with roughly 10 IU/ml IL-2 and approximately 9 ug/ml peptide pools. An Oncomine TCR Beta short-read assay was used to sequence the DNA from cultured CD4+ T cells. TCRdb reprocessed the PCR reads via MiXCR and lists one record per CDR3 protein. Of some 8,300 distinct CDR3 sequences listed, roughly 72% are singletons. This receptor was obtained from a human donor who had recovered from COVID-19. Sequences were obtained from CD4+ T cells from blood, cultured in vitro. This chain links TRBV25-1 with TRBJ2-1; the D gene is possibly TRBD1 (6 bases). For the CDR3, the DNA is TGTGCCAGCTCCGGGACAATCGGGAATGAGCAGTTCTTC. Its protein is CASSGTIGNEQFF.